One sample yielded the 14 T cell receptor beta chains listed below, sequenced in a study of T cell repertoires in cytomegalovirus infection (dated by TCRdb to 2018 to 2020). The run used an Illumina HiSeq 1500. The public sequencing data were trimmed at Q25 with fastp and processed into clonotypes with MiXCR by TCRdb, which kept only in-frame beta chains. When rows share a CDR3 protein, they turn into one entry using the most common DNA and genes. Present in this sample are around 250,000 distinct CDR3 sequences, 15% to 20% of which were seen just once. Of the sample, 40% to 55% falls within the top ten clones. Sequencing was done on a sample of CD8+ T cells from PBMCs. The origin of the receptors is a human donor in good health (CMV status not recorded). Some clones in this sample may be carry-over from other donors' samples.

This clonotype was recorded a few times. DNA of the CDR3: TGTGCCAGCAGTGAGGGGGTTTTCGAGACCCAGTACTTC. This gives the protein CASSEGVFETQYF. V usage is TRBV6-2 or TRBV6-3 and J usage is TRBJ2-5; a possible D gene is TRBD1 (6 bases). Germline CDR1 reads MNHEY; CDR2 reads SVGEGT. This CDR3 contains 13 residues. V was trimmed by 5 bases and J by 5 bases, leaving 12 bases between them.

This clonotype came up a few times. The chain combines TRBV20-1 with TRBJ1-1; maybe TRBD1 (5 bases). The length of the CDR3 is 14 residues. Germline V lookup: CDR1 DFQATT, CDR2 SNEGSKA (reference sequence). V lost 0 bases to trimming and J lost 2 bases, with 10 bases between them. In DNA, the CDR3 is TGCAGTGCTAGAGATTTGCGGGGCAACACTGAAGCTTTCTTT. This codes for CSARDLRGNTEAFF.

The sample holds a few counts of this clonotype. This chain connects TRBV7-9 to TRBJ1-2, with D maybe TRBD1 (5 bases). The CDR3 is 17 amino acids. V was pared by 5 bases and J by 1 base, with 20 bases between. CDR1 SEHNR and CDR2 FQNEAQ come from the germline V gene (reference sequence). CDR3 bases: TGTGCCAGCAGCCCCGCCCCCAGGGAGCTCCGTAACTATGGCTACACCTTC. Translating gives CASSPAPRELRNYGYTF.

This clonotype has only a few counts. The chain links TRBV12-3 or TRBV12-4 to TRBJ2-3, with D maybe TRBD2 (5 bases). V was pared by 2 bases and J by 5 bases, with 23 bases between. The CDR3 covers 18 residues. The CDR3 coding sequence is TGTGCCAGCAGTTTACTCATAGGAAGTCGGGATTCTGGAGATACGCAGTATTTT. Protein: CASSLLIGSRDSGDTQYF.

V is TRBV2 and J is TRBJ2-1, with 11 bases aligning to TRBD2. The CDR3 consists of 13 residues. With 10 bases clipped from V and 6 bases from J, the junction kept 5 bases outside the gene matches. Per the germline V gene, CDR1 is SNHLY and CDR2 is FYNNEI. The CDR3 DNA follows: TGTGCCACCGGGACTAGCGGACTCAATGAGCAGTTCTTC. Its protein is CATGTSGLNEQFF.

Many counts were recorded for this clonotype. The chain joins TRBV7-9 to TRBJ2-5; 7 nucleotides line up with TRBD1. The CDR3 totals 15 residues. Germline V gene data show CDR1 as SEHNR and CDR2 as FQNEAQ (reference sequence). J gave up 1 base and V 3 bases, and 5 bases lay outside the gene matches. DNA of the CDR3: TGTGCCAGCAGCTTGAGGGACAGAGCCCAAGAGACCCAGTACTTC. The encoded protein is CASSLRDRAQETQYF.

In its sample, this clonotype was seen a few times. The chain couples TRBV20-1 to TRBJ1-4; 7 bases line up with TRBD1. Germline V gives CDR1 DFQATT, CDR2 SNEGSKA (reference sequence). This CDR3 has 15 amino acids. After removal of 3 bases from V and 6 bases from J, the junction contained 10 bases not matched to a gene. The CDR3 spells CSASDDRADDEKLFF. CDR3 nucleotides: TGCAGTGCTAGTGACGACAGGGCCGATGATGAAAAACTGTTTTTT.

This clonotype was detected ten times or more. The rearrangement joins TRBV7-6 to TRBJ2-3, with 10 bases identical to TRBD2. J lost 2 bases, V lost 6 bases, and 5 bases had no gene match. This CDR3 spans 15 amino acids. In germline, CDR1 is SGHVS, CDR2 FNYEAQ. The CDR3 region is CASSFSGGPTDTQYF. CDR3 DNA: TGTGCCAGCAGTTTTAGCGGGGGGCCCACAGATACGCAGTATTTT. The full variable domain, with the rest looked up from reference TRBV7-6 and TRBJ2-3, is GAGVSQSPRYKVTKRGQDVALRCDPISGHVSLYWYRQALGQGPEFLTYFNYEAQQDKSGLPNDRFSAERPEGSISTLTIQRTEQRDSAMYRCASSFSGGPTDTQYFGPGTRLTVL.

The chain has TRBV2 and TRBJ2-7; 8 positions agree with TRBD1. CDR3 size: 14 residues. The germline V gene has CDR1 SNHLY and CDR2 FYNNEI. With 11 bases clipped from V and 4 bases from J, the junction kept 13 bases outside the gene matches. The CDR3 DNA reads as TGTGCCGGACAGGGCCGAAGTAATCGGTACGAGCAGTACTTC. It encodes CAGQGRSNRYEQYF.

This clonotype occurred once. This could be a read error, since a much larger clone is one nucleotide away. J is TRBJ2-1 and V is TRBV12-3 or TRBV12-4; D remains unclear. CDR3 length equals 15 residues. V lost 3 bases and J 4 bases, leaving 13 bases between the germline ends. As DNA, the CDR3 is TGTGCCAGCAGTTTCTGGCTAGAGGAGTACAATGAGCAGTTCTTC. Translation gives CASSFWLEEYNEQFF.

Remarks on this clonotype: With a much larger clone just one base away, this may be a read error. This chain joins TRBV19 and TRBJ2-7, with D possibly being TRBD1 or TRBD2 (5 bases each). In germline, CDR1 is LNHDA, CDR2 SQIVND (reference sequence). This CDR3 comprises 14 residues. This CDR3 reads CASSPWGSGDEEYF. For the CDR3, the DNA is TGTGCCAGTAGCCCATGGGGCAGTGGGGACGAGGAGTACTTC.

This clonotype was counted once. This chain connects TRBV4-1 to TRBJ2-7, with 8 bases fitting TRBD1. The germline gives CDR1 MGHRA, CDR2 YSYEKL. Trimming at V came to 0 bases and at J to 9 bases, leaving 10 bases not matched to a gene. CDR3 length: 15 residues. The CDR3 region is CASSQDATQGAPQYF. CDR3 DNA: TGCGCCAGCAGCCAAGATGCGACTCAGGGGGCGCCGCAGTACTTC.

The chain uses TRBV7-3 and TRBJ2-2, with 7 bases identical to TRBD1. CDR3 length equals 18 residues. V lost 2 bases and J lost 2; bases outside the gene matches: 11. Germline values: CDR1 SGHTA, CDR2 FQGTGA. In DNA form, the CDR3 reads TGTGCCAGCAGCTTATTAGGGGGCGAGTCGAGAAACACCGGGGAGCTGTTTTTT. Protein product: CASSLLGGESRNTGELFF.

This clonotype came up a few times. This chain uses TRBV20-1 with TRBJ1-2, with TRBD1 matching 8 bases. The CDR3 has 13 amino acids. J lost 4 bases, V lost 6 bases, and 7 bases had no gene match. Germline assignment: CDR1 DFQATT and CDR2 SNEGSKA (reference sequence). The CDR3 is CSAIGQGFYGYTF. Written as DNA, the CDR3 is TGCAGTGCCATCGGACAGGGCTTCTATGGCTACACCTTC.